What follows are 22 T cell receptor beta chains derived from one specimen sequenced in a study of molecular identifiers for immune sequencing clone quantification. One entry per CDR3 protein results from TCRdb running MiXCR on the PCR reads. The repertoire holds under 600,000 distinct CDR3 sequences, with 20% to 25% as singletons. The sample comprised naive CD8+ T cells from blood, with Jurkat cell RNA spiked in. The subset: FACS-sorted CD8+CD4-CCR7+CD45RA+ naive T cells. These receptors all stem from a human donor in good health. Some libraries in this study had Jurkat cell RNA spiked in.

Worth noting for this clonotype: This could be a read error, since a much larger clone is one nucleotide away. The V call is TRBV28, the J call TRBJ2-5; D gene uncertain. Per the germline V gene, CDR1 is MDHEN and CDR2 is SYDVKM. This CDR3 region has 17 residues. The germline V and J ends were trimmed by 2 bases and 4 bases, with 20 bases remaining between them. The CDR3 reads CASSLASLVGRRETQYF. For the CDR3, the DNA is TGTGCCAGCAGTTTAGCATCGTTAGTGGGAAGGCGAGAGACCCAGTACTTC.

The CDR3: CASSPRTSECNTQYF. Here the CDR3 DNA reads TGTGCCAGCAGCCCCCGGACTAGCGAGTGTAATACGCAGTATTTT. The rearrangement joins TRBV7-9 to TRBJ2-3; TRBD2 matches at 9 bases. The CDR3 covers 15 residues. Trimming at V came to 5 bases and at J to 7 bases, leaving 10 bases not matched to a gene. CDR1 and CDR2 from the germline V gene are SEHNR and FQNEAQ (reference sequence).

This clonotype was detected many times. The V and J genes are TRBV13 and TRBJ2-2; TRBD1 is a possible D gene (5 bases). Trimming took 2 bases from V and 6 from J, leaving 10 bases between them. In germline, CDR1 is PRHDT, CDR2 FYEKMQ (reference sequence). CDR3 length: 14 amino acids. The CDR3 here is CASSLRGIPGELFF. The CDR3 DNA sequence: TGTGCCAGCAGCTTAAGGGGAATACCCGGGGAGCTGTTTTTT.

The CDR3, as DNA: TGTGCCAGCAGCTCATCTTCCGGGACAGCAGTCTATGGCTACACCTTC. Protein sequence: CASSSSSGTAVYGYTF. This rearrangement joins TRBV7-9 to TRBJ1-2; TRBD1 matches 7 bases. V shed 4 bases and J 4 bases; nucleotides not matched to a gene: 12. The CDR3 extends over 16 amino acids. CDR1 and CDR2 (germline): SEHNR, FQNEAQ (reference sequence).

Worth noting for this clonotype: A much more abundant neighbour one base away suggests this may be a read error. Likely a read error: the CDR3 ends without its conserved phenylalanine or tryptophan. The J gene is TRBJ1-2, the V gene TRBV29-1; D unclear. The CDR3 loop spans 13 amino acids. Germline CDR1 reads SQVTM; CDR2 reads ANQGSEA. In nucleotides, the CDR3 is TGCAGTCTTCGAGACATCAACGACTATGGCTACACCCTC. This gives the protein CSLRDINDYGYTL.

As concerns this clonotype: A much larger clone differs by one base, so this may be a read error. The CDR3 DNA sequence: TGTGCCAGCAGTCACAGGGGATACAATCAGCTCCAGCATTTT. Amino acids: CASSHRGYNQLQHF. The chain couples TRBV6-2 or TRBV6-3 to TRBJ1-5; 7 positions agree with TRBD1. Germline assignment: CDR1 MNHEY and CDR2 SVGEGT. This CDR3 contains 14 residues.

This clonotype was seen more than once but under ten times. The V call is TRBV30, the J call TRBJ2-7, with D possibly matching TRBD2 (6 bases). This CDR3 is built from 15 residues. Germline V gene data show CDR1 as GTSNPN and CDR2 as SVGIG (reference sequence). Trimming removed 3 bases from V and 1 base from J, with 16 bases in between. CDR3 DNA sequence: TGTGCCTGGAGCCTAGTTCGCGGGGTTTCCTACGAGCAGTACTTC. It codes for CAWSLVRGVSYEQYF. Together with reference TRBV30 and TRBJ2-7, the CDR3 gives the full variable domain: SQTIHQWPATLVQPVGSPLSLECTVEGTSNPNLYWYRQAAGRGLQLLFYSVGIGQISSEVPQNLSASRPQDRQFILSSKKLLLSDSGFYLCAWSLVRGVSYEQYFGPGTRLTVT.

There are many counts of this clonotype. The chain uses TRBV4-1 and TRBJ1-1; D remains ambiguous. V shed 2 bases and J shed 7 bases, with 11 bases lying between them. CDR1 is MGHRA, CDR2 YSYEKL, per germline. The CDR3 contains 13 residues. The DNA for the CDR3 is TGCGCCAGCAGCCAATTACGGGAGGATGAAGCTTTCTTT. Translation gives CASSQLREDEAFF.

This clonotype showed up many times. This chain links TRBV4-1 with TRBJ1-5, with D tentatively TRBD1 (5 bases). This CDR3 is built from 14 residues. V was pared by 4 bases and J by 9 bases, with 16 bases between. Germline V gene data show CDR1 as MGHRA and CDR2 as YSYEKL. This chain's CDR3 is CASSLGRGAGPQHF. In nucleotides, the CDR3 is TGCGCCAGCAGCCTGGGGCGGGGCGCAGGGCCCCAGCATTTT.

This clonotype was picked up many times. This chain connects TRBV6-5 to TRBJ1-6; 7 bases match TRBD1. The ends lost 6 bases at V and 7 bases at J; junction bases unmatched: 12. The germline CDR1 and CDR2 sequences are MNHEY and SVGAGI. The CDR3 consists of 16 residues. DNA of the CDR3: TGTGCCAGCAGACAATATACAGGGGCCCGAAATTCACCCCTCCACTTT. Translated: CASRQYTGARNSPLHF.

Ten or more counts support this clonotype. The CDR3 spells CASSQDYRGSYEQYF. In nucleotides, the CDR3 is TGCGCCAGCAGCCAAGACTACAGGGGGTCTTACGAGCAGTACTTC. The rearrangement links TRBV4-3 to TRBJ2-7, with 8 bases matching TRBD1. The CDR3 extends over 15 amino acids. The ends lost 0 bases at V and 4 bases at J; junction bases unmatched: 5. Germline-derived CDR1 and CDR2 are LGHNA and YSLEER.

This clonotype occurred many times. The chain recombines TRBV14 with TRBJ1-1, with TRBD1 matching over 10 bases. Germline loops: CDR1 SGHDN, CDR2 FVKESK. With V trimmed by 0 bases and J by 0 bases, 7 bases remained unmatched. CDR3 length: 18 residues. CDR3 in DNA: TGTGCCAGCAGCCAAGATCCCCGGGACAGGGGATTGAACACTGAAGCTTTCTTT. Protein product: CASSQDPRDRGLNTEAFF.

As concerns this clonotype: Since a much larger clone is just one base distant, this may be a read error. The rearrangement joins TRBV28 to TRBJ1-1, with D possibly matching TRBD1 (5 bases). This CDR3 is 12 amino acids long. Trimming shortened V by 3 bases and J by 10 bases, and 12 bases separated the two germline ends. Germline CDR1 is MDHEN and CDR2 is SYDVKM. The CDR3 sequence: CASSFAGNVAFF. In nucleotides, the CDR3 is TGTGCCAGCAGTTTTGCAGGGAATGTAGCTTTCTTT. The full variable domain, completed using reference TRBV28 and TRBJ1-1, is DVKVTQSSRYLVKRTGEKVFLECVQDMDHENMFWYRQDPGLGLRLIYFSYDVKMKEKGDIPEGYSVSREKKERFSLILESASTNQTSMYLCASSFAGNVAFFGQGTRLTVV.

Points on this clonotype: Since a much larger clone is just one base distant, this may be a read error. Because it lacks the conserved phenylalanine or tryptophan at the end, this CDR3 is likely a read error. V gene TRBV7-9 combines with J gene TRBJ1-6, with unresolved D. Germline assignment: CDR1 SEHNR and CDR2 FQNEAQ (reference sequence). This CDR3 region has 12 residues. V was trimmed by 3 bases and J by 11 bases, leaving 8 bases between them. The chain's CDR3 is CASSFLTTPLHL. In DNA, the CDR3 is TGTGCCAGCAGCTTTCTAACCACACCCCTCCACCTT.

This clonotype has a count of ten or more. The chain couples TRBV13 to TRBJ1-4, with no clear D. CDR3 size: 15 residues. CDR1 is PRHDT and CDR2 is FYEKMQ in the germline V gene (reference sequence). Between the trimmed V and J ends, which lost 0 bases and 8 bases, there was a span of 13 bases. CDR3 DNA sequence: TGTGCCAGCAGCTTAGGATCGGGGTACAACGAAAAACTGTTTTTT. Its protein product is CASSLGSGYNEKLFF. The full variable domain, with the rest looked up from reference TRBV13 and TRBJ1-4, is AAGVIQSPRHLIKEKRETATLKCYPIPRHDTVYWYQQGPGQDPQFLISFYEKMQSDKGSIPDRFSAQQFSDYHSELNMSSLELGDSALYFCASSLGSGYNEKLFFGSGTQLSVL.

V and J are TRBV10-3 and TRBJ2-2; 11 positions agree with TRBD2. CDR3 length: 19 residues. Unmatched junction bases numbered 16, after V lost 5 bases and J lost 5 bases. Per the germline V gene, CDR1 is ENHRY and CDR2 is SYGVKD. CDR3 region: CAISPGGYQLAGETGELFF. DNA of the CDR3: TGTGCCATCAGTCCAGGGGGCTATCAACTAGCGGGAGAGACCGGGGAGCTGTTTTTT.

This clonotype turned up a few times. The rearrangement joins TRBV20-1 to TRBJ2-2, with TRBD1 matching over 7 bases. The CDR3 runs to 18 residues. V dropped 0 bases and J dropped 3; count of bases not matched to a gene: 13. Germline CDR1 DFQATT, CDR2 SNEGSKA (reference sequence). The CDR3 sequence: CSARDADRIGWYTGELFF. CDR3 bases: TGCAGTGCTAGAGATGCGGACAGGATTGGGTGGTACACCGGGGAGCTGTTTTTT.

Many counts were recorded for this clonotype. The CDR3 here is CASSLWNSLNTEAFF. DNA for the CDR3: TGTGCCAGCAGCTTGTGGAATTCCCTGAACACTGAAGCTTTCTTT. V usage is TRBV5-4 and J usage is TRBJ1-1, with no clear D. Germline V lookup: CDR1 SGHNT, CDR2 YYREEE (reference sequence). The CDR3 runs to 15 residues. V was pared by 1 base and J by 0 bases, with 10 bases between.

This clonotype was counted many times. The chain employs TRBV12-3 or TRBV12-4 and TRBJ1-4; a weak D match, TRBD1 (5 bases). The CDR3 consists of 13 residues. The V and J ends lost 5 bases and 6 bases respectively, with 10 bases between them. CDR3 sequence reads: CASSQGADEKLFF. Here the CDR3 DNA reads TGTGCCAGCAGTCAGGGAGCAGATGAAAAACTGTTTTTT.

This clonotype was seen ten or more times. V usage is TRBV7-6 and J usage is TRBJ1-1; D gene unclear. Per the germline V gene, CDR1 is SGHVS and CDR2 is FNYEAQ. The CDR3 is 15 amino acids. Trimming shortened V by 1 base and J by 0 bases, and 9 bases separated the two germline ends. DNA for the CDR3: TGTGCCAGCAGCTTAGAGCCTTTAATGAACACTGAAGCTTTCTTT. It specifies CASSLEPLMNTEAFF.

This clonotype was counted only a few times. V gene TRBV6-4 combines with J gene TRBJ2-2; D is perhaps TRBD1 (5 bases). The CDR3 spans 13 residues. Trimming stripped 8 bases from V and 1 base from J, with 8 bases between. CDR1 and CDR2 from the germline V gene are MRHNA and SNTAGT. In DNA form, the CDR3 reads TGTGCCAGCCAAACAGGGAACACCGGGGAGCTGTTTTTT. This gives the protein CASQTGNTGELFF.

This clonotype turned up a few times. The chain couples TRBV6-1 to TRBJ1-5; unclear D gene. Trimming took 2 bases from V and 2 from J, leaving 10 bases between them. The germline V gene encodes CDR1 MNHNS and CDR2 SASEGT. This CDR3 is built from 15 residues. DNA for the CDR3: TGTGCCAGCAGTGAATGGTTTAATGGCAATCAGCCCCAGCATTTT. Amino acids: CASSEWFNGNQPQHF.